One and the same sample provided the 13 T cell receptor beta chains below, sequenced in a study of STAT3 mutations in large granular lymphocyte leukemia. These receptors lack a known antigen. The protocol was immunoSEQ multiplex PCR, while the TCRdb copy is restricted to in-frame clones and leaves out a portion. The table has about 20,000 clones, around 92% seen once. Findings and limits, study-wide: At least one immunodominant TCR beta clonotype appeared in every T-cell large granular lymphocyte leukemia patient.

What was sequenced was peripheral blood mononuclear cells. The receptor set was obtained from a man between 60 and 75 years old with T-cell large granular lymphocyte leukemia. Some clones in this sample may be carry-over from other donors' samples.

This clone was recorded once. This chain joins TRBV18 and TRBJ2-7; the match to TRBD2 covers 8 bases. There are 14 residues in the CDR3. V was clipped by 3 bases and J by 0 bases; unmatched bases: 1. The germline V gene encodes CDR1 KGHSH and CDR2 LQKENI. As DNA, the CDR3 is TGTGCCAGCTCACCCGGGACTAGCTCCTACGAGCAGTACTTC. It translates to CASSPGTSSYEQYF.

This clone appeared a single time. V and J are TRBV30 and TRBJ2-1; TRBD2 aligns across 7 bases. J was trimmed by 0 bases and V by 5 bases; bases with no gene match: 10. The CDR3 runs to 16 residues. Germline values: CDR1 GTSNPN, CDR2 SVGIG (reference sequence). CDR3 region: CAWVGLAEYSYNEQFF. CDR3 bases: TGTGCCTGGGTGGGGCTAGCGGAATACTCCTACAATGAGCAGTTCTTC. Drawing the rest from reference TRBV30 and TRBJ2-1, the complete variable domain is SQTIHQWPATLVQPVGSPLSLECTVEGTSNPNLYWYRQAAGRGLQLLFYSVGIGQISSEVPQNLSASRPQDRQFILSSKKLLLSDSGFYLCAWVGLAEYSYNEQFFGPGTRLTVL.

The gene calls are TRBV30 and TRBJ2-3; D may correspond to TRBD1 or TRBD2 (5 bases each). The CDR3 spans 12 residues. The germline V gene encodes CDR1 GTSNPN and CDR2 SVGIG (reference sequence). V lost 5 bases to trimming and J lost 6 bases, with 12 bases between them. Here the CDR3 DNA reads TGTGCCTGGGCCCCAGGGAGCGATACGCAGTATTTT. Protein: CAWAPGSDTQYF.

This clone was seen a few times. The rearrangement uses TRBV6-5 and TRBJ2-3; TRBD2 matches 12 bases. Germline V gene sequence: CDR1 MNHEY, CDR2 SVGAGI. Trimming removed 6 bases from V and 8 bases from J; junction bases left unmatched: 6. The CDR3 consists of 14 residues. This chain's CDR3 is CASSSSGGAGTQYF. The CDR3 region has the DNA TGTGCCAGCAGCTCTAGCGGGGGGGCGGGTACGCAGTATTTT.

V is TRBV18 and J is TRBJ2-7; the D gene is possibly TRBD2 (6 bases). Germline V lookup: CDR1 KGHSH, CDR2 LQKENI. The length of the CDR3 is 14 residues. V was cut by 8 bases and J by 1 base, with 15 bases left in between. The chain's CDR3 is CASGPWRDSYEQYF. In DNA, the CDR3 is TGTGCCAGCGGGCCCTGGCGGGATTCCTACGAGCAGTACTTC.

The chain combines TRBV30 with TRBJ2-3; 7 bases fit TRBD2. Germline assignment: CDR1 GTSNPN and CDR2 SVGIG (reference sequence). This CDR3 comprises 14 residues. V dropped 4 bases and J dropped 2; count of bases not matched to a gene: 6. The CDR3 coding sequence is TGTGCCTGGACCCCCGGGACTACCACAGATACGCAGTATTTT. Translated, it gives CAWTPGTTTDTQYF.

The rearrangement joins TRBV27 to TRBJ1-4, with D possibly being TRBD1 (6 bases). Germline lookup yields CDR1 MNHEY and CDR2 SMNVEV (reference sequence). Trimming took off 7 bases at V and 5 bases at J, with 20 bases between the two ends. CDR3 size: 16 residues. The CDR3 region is CASTRNGGHRNEKLFF. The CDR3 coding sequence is TGTGCCAGCACCAGAAATGGGGGACATAGGAATGAAAAACTGTTTTTT.

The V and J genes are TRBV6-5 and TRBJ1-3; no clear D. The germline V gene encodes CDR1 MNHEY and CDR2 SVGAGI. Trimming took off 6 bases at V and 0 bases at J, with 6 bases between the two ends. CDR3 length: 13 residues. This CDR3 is CASSILSGNTIYF. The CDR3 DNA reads TGTGCCAGCAGCATACTCTCTGGAAACACCATATATTTT.

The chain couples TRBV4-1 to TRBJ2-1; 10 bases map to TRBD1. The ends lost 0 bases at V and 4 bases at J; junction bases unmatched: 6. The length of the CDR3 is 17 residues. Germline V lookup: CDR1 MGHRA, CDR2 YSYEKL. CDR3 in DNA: TGCGCCAGCAGCCAAGATTGGGGGACAGGGGTATACAATGAGCAGTTCTTC. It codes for CASSQDWGTGVYNEQFF.

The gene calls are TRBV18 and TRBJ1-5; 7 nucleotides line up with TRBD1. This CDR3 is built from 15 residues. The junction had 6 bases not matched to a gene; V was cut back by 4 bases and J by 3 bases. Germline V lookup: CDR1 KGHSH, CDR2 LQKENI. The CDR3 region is CASSLQGVDNQPQHF. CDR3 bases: TGTGCCAGCTCACTTCAGGGGGTTGACAATCAGCCCCAGCATTTT.

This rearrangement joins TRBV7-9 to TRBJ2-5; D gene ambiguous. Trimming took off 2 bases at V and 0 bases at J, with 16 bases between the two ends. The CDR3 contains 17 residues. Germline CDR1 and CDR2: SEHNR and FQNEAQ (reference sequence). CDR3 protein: CASSLWVGNTYQETQYF. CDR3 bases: TGTGCCAGCAGCTTATGGGTGGGAAACACGTACCAAGAGACCCAGTACTTC. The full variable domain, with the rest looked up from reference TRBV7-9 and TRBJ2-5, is DTGVSQNPRHKITKRGQNVTFRCDPISEHNRLYWYRQTLGQGPEFLTYFQNEAQLEKSRLLSDRFSAERPKGSFSTLEIQRTEQGDSAMYLCASSLWVGNTYQETQYFGPGTRLLVL.

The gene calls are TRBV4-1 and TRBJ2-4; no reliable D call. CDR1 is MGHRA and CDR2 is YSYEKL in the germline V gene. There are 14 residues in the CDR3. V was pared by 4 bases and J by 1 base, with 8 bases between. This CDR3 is CASSPARAKNIQYF. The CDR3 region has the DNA TGCGCCAGCAGCCCCGCCAGGGCCAAAAACATTCAGTACTTC.

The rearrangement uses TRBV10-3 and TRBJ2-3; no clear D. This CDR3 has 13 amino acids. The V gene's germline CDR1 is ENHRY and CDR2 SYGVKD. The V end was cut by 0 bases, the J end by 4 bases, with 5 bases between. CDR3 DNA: TGTGCCATCAGTGAGTCATCACCAGATACGCAGTATTTT. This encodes CAISESSPDTQYF.